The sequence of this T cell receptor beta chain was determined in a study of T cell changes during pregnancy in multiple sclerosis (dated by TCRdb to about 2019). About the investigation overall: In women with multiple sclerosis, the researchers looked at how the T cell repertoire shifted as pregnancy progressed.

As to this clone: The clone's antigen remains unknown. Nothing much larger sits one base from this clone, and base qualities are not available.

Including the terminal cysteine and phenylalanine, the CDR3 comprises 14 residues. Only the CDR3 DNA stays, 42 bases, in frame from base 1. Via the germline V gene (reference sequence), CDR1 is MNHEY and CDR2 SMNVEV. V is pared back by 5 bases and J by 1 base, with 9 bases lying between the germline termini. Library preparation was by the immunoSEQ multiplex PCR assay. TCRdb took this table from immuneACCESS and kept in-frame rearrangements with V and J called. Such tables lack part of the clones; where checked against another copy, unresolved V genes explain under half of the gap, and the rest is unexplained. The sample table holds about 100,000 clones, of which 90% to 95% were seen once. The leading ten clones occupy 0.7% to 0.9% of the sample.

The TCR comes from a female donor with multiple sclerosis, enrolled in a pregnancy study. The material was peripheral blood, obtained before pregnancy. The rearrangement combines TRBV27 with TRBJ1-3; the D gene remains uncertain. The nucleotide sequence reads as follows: TGTGCCAGCAGTGACGCGGGATCTGGAAACACCATATATTTT. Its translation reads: CASSDAGSGNTIYF.